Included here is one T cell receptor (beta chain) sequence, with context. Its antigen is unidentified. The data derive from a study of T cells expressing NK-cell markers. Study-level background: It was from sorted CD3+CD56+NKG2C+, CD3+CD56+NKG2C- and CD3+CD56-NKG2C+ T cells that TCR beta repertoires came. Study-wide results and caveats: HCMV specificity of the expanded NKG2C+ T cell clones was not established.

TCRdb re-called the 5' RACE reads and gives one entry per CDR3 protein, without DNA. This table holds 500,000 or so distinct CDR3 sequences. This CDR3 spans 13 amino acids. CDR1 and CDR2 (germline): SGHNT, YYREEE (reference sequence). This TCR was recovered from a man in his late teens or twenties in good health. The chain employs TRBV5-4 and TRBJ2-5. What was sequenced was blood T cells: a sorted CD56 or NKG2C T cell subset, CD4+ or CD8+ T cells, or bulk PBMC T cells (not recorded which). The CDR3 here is CASSGRDQETQYF.